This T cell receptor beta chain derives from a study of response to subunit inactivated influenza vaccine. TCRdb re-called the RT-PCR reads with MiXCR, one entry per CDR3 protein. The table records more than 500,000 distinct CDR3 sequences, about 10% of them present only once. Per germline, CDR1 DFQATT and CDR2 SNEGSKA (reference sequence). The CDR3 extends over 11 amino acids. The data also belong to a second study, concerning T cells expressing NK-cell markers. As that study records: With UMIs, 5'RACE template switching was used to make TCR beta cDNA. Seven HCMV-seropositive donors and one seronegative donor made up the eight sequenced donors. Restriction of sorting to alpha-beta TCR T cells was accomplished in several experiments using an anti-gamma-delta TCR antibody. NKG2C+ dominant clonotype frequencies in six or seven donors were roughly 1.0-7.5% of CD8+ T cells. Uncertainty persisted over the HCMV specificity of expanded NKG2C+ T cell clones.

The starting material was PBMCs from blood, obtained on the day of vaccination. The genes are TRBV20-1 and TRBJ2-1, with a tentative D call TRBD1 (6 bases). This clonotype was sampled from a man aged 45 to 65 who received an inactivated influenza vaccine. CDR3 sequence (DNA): TGCAGGGGGGCGTCCTACAATGAGCAGTTCTTC. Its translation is CRGASYNEQFF.